This TCR beta chain was profiled in a study of blood T cell repertoires in COVID-19. Sequencing used immunoSEQ multiplex PCR; TCRdb keeps in-frame clones, though not all of them. The sample includes fewer than 350,000 clones, 88% of them seen just once. The participants were between roughly 18 and 89 years old and came from 24 US areas. Trimming shortened V by 2 bases and J by 4 bases, and 14 bases separated the two germline ends. This CDR3 has 15 amino acids. Germline CDR1 and CDR2: LNHDA and SQIVND (reference sequence). Input material: PBMCs or T cells enriched from blood (not recorded which). The receptor's source is a woman aged 30 to 39 who had been exposed to COVID-19. The V gene is TRBV19, the J gene TRBJ1-1; tentatively, D is TRBD1 (6 bases). The CDR3 loop reads CASSIRGGLSTEAFF. Here the CDR3 DNA reads TGTGCCAGTAGTATAAGGGGGGGGTTGAGCACTGAAGCTTTCTTT.